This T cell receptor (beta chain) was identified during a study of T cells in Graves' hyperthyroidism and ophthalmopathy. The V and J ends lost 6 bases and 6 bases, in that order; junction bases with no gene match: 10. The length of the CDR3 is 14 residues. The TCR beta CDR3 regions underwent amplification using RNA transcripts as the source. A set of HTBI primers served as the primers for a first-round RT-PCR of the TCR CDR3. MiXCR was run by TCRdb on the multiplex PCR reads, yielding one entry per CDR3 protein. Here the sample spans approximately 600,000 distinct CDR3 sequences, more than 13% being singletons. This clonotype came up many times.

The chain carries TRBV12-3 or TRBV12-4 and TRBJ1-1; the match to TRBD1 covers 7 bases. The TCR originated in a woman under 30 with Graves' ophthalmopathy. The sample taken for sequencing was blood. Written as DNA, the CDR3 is TGTGCCAGCAGGGGACAGCCGGCGGGGGCTGAAGCTTTCTTT. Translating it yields CASRGQPAGAEAFF.